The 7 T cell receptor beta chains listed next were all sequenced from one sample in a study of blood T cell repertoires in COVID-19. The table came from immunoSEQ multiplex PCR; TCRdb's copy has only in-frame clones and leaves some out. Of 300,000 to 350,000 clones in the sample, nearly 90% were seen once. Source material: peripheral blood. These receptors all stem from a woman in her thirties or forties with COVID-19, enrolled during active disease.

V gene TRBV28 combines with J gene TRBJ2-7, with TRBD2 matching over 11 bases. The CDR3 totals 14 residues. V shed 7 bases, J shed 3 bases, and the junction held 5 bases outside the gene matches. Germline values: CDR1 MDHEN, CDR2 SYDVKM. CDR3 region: CASKTSGAVYEQYF. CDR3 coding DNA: TGTGCCAGCAAGACTAGCGGGGCGGTCTACGAGCAGTACTTC.

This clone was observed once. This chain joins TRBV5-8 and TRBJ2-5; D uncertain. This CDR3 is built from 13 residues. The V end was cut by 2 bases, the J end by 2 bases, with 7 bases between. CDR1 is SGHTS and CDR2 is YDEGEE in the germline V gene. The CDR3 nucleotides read TGTGCCAGCAGCTTTGCAGGACAAGAGACCCAGTACTTC. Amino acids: CASSFAGQETQYF.

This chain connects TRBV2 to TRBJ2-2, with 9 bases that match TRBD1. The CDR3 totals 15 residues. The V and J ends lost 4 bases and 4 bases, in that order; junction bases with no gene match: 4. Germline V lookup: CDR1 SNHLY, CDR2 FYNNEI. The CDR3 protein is CASSAGQGFTGELFF. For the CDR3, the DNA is TGTGCCAGCAGTGCGGGACAGGGCTTCACCGGGGAGCTGTTTTTT.

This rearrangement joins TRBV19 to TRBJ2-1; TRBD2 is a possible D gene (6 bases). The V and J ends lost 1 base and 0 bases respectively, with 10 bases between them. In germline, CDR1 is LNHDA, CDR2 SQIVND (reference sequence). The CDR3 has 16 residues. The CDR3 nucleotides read TGTGCCAGTAGTATAGTCCTGGGGGGCTCCTACAATGAGCAGTTCTTC. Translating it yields CASSIVLGGSYNEQFF.

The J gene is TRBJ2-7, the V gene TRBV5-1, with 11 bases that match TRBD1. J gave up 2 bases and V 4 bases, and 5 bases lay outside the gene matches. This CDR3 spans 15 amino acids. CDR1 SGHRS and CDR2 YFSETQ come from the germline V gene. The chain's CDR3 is CASSPRTGGAYEQYF. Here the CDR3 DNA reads TGCGCCAGCAGCCCGAGGACAGGGGGCGCCTACGAGCAGTACTTC.

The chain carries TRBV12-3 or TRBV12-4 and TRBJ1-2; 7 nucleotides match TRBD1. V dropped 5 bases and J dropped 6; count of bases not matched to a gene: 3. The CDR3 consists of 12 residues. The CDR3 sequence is CASSRQGHGYTF. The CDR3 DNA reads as TGTGCCAGCAGTCGACAGGGTCATGGCTACACCTTC.

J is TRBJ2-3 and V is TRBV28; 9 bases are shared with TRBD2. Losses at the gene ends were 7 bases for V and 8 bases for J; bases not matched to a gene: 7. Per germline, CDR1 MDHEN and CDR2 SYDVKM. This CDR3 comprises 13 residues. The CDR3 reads CASTSGRIGTQYF. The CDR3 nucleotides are TGTGCCAGCACCAGCGGGAGGATAGGTACGCAGTATTTT.